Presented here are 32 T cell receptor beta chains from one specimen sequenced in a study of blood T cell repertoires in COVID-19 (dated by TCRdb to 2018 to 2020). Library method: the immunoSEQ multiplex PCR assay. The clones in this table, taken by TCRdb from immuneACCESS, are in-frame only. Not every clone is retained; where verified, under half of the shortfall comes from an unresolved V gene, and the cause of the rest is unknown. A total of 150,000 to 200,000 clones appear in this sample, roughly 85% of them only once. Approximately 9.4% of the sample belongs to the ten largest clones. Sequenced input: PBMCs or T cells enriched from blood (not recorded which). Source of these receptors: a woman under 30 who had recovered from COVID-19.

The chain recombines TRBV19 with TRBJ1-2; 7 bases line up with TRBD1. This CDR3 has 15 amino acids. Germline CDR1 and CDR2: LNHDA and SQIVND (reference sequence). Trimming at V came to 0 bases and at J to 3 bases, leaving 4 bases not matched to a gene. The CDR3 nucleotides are TGTGCCAGTAGTATAGATGCAACAGGGGACTATGGCTACACCTTC. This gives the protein CASSIDATGDYGYTF.

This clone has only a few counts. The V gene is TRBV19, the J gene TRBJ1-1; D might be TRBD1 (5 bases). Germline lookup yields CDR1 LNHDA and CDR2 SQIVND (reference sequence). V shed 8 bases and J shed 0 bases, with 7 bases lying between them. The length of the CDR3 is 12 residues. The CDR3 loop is CASPQVNTEAFF. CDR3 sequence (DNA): TGTGCCAGTCCACAGGTGAACACTGAAGCTTTCTTT. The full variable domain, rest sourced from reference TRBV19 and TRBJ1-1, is DGGITQSPKYLFRKEGQNVTLSCEQNLNHDAMYWYRQDPGQGLRLIYYSQIVNDFQKGDIAEGYSVSREKKESFPLTVTSAQKNPTAFYLCASPQVNTEAFFGQGTRLTVV.

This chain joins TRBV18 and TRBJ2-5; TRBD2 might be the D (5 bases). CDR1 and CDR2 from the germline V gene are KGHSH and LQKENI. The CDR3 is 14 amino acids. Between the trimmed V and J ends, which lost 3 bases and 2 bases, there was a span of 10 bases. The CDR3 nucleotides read TGTGCCAGCTCACCTAGGCTAGCTCAAGAGACCCAGTACTTC. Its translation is CASSPRLAQETQYF. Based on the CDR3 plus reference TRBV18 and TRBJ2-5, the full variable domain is NAGVMQNPRHLVRRRGQEARLRCSPMKGHSHVYWYRQLPEEGLKFMVYLQKENIIDESGMPKERFSAEFPKEGPSILRIQQVVRGDSAAYFCASSPRLAQETQYFGPGTRLLVL.

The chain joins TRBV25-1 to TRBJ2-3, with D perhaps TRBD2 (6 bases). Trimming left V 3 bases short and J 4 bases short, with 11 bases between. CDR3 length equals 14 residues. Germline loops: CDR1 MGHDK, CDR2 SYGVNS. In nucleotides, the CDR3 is TGTGCCAGCAGTGACCGGGAGAGCGCAGATACGCAGTATTTT. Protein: CASSDRESADTQYF.

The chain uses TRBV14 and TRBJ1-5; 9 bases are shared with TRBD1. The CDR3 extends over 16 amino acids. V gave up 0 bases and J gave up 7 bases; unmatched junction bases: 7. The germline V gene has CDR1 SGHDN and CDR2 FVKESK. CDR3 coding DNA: TGTGCCAGCAGCCAAGATCAACAGGGGGCAAAACAGCCCCAGCATTTT. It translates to CASSQDQQGAKQPQHF.

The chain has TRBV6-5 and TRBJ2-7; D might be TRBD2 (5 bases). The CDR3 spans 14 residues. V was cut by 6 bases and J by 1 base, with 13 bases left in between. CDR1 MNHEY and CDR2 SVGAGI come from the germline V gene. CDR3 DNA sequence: TGTGCCAGCAGGAACAACGGGGTATCCTACGAGCAGTACTTC. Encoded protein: CASRNNGVSYEQYF.

Here the CDR3 reads CASSTQTGWAYEQYF. CDR3 in DNA: TGTGCCAGCAGTACCCAGACAGGGTGGGCCTACGAGCAGTACTTC. This chain uses TRBV25-1 with TRBJ2-7; 7 nucleotides match TRBD1. After removal of 5 bases from V and 2 bases from J, the junction contained 9 bases not matched to a gene. Germline CDR1 is MGHDK and CDR2 is SYGVNS. This CDR3 comprises 15 residues.

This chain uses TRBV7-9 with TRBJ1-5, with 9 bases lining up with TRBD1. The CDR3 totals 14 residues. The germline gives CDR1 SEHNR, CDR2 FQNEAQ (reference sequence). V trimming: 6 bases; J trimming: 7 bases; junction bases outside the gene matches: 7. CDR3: CASSLGQGWQPQHF. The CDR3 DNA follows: TGTGCCAGCAGTTTGGGACAGGGTTGGCAGCCCCAGCATTTT.

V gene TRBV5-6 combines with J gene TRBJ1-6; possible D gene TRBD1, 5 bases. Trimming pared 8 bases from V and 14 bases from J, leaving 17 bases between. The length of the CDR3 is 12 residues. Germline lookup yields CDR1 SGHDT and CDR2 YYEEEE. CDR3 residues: CASLRGGGTLHF. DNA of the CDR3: TGTGCCAGTCTTAGGGGCGGGGGAACCCTCCACTTT. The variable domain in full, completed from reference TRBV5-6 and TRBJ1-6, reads DAGVTQSPTHLIKTRGQQVTLRCSPKSGHDTVSWYQQALGQGPQFIFQYYEEEERQRGNFPDRFSGHQFPNYSSELNVNALLLGDSALYLCASLRGGGTLHFGNGTRLTVT.

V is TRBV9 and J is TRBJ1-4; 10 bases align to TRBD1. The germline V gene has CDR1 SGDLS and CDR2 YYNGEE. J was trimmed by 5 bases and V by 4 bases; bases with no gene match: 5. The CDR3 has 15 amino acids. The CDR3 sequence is CASSLPGQGNEKLFF. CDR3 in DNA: TGTGCCAGCAGCCTACCGGGACAGGGGAATGAAAAACTGTTTTTT.

Here the CDR3 reads CASSLGQGVTDTQYF. CDR3 DNA sequence: TGTGCCAGCTCACTGGGACAGGGGGTCACAGATACGCAGTATTTT. The rearrangement links TRBV18 to TRBJ2-3, with TRBD1 matching over 11 bases. V gave up 4 bases and J gave up 2 bases; unmatched junction bases: 2. Germline values: CDR1 KGHSH, CDR2 LQKENI. The CDR3 is 15 residues long.

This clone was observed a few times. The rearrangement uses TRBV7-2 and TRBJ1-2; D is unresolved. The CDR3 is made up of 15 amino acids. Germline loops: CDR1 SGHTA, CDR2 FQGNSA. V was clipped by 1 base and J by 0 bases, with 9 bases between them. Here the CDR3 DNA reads TGTGCCAGCAGCTTAGGGCCGTTGGCTAACTATGGCTACACCTTC. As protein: CASSLGPLANYGYTF.

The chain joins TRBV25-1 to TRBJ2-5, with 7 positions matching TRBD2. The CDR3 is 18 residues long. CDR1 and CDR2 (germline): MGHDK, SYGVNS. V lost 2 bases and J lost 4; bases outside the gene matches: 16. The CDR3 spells CASSERGRREFIGETQYF. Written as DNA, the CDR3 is TGTGCCAGCAGTGAACGTGGTAGGCGGGAGTTTATAGGAGAGACCCAGTACTTC.

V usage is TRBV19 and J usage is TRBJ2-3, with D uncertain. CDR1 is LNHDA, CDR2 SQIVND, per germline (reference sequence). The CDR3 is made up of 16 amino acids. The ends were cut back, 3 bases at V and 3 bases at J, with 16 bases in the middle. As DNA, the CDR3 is TGTGCCAGTAGTATTTTCCCCTCCCGCGAAACAGATACGCAGTATTTT. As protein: CASSIFPSRETDTQYF.

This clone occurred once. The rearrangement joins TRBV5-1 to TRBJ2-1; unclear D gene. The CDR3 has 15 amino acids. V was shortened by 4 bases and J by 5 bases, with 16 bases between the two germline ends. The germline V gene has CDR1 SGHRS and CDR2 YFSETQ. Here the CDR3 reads CASSGTSYRDNEQFF. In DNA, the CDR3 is TGCGCCAGCAGCGGAACGTCGTACCGGGACAATGAGCAGTTCTTC.

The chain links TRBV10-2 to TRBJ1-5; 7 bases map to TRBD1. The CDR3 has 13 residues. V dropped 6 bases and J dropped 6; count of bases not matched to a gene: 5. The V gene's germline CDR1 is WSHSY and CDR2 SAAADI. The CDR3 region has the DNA TGCGCCAGCAGACAGGGGATCAGTCAGCCCCAGCATTTT. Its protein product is CASRQGISQPQHF.

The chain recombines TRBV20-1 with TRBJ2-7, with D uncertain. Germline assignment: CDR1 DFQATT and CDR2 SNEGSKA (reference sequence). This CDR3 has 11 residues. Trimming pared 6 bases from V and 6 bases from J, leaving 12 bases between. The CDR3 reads CSAKRASEQYF. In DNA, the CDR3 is TGCAGTGCAAAACGCGCTTCCGAGCAGTACTTC.

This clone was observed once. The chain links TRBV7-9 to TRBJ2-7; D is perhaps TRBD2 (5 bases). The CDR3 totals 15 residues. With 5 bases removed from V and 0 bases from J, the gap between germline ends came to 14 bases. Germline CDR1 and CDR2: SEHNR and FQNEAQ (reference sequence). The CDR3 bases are TGTGCCAGCAGCGGGTGGAGCGGAATCTCCTACGAGCAGTACTTC. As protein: CASSGWSGISYEQYF.

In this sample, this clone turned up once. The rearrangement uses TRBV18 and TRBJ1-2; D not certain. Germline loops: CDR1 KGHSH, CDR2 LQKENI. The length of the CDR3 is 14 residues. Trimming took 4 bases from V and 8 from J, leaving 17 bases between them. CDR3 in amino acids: CASSRGAEGTGYTF. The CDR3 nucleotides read TGTGCCAGCTCACGGGGAGCCGAGGGAACCGGCTACACCTTC.

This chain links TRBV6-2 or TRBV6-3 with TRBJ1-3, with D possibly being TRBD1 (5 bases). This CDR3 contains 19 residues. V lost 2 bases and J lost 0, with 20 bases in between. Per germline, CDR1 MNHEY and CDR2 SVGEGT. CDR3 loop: CASSYPGTGTSTSGNTIYF. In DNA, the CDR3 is TGTGCCAGCAGTTACCCGGGGACCGGGACTTCTACCTCTGGAAACACCATATATTTT.

The CDR3 sequence is CASSSGADTGELFF. CDR3 DNA sequence: TGTGCCAGCAGTAGCGGGGCGGACACCGGGGAGCTGTTTTTT. V is TRBV6-4 and J is TRBJ2-2; TRBD2 agrees at 7 bases. The V gene's germline CDR1 is MRHNA and CDR2 SNTAGT. Trimming took 5 bases from V and 3 from J; bases not matched to a gene: 3. CDR3 length: 14 residues.

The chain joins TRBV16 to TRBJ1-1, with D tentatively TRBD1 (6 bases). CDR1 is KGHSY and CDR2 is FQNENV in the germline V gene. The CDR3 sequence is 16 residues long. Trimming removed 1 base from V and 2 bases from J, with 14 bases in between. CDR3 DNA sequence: TGTGCCAGCAGCCAATTTCTTGGACAGACAAACACTGAAGCTTTCTTT. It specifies CASSQFLGQTNTEAFF.

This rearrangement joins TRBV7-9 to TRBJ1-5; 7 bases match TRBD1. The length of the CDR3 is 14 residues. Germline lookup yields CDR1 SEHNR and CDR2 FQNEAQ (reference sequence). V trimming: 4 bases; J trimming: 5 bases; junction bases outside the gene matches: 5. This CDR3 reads CASSSGQWDQPQHF. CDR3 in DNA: TGTGCCAGCAGCTCGGGACAGTGGGATCAGCCCCAGCATTTT. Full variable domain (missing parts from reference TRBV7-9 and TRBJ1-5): DTGVSQNPRHKITKRGQNVTFRCDPISEHNRLYWYRQTLGQGPEFLTYFQNEAQLEKSRLLSDRFSAERPKGSFSTLEIQRTEQGDSAMYLCASSSGQWDQPQHFGDGTRLSIL.

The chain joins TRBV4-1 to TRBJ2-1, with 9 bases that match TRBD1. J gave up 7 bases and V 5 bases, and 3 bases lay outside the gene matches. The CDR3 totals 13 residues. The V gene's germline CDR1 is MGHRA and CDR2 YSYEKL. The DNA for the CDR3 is TGCGCCAGCAGCTTTGGACAGGGGAATGAGCAGTTCTTC. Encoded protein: CASSFGQGNEQFF.

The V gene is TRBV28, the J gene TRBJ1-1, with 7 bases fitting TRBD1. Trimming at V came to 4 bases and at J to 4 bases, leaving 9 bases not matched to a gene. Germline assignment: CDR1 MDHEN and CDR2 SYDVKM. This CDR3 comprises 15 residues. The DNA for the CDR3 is TGTGCCAGCAGTTCTCCCCCGACAGGGACCACTGAAGCTTTCTTT. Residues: CASSSPPTGTTEAFF.

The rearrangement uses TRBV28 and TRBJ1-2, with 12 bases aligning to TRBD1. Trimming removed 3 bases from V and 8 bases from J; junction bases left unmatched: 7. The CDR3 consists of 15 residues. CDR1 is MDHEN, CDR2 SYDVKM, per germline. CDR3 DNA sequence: TGTGCCAGCAGTTTGCCGGGACAGGGGGCGGACGGCTACACCTTC. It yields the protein CASSLPGQGADGYTF.

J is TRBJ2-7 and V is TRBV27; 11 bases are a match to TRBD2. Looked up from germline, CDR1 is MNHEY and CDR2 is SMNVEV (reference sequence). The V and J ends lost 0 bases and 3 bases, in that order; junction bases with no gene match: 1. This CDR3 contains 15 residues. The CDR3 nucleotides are TGTGCCAGCAGTTTATCGACTAGCGGGAACTACGAGCAGTACTTC. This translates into CASSLSTSGNYEQYF.

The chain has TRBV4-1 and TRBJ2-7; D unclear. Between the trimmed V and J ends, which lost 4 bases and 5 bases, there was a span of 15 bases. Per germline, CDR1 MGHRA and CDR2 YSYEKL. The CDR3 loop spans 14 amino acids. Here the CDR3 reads CASSLGPGFNEQYF. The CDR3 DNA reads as TGCGCCAGCAGCCTTGGGCCTGGGTTTAACGAGCAGTACTTC.

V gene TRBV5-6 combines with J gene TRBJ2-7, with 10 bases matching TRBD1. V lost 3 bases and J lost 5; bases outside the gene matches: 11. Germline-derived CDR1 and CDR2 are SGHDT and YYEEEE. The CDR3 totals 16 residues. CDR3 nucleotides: TGTGCCAGCAGCTGGAGGGGGTCGACAGGGGGCCACGAGCAGTACTTC. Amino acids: CASSWRGSTGGHEQYF.

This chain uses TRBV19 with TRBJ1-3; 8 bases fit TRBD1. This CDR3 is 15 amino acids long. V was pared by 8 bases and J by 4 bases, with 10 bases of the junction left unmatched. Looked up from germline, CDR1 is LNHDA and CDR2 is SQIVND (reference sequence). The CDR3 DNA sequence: TGTGCCAGTGGGGAGCAGGGGGCGTTCGGAAACACCATATATTTT. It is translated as CASGEQGAFGNTIYF.

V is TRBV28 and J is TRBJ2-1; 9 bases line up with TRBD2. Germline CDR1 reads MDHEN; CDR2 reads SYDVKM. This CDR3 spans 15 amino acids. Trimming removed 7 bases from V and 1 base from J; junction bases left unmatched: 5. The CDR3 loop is CASNQREASYNEQFF. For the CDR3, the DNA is TGTGCCAGCAACCAGCGGGAGGCATCCTACAATGAGCAGTTCTTC.

The CDR3 DNA follows: TGTGCCTGGAGTTTCCAAGGGGCGGGAGAGCAGTACTTC. This translates into CAWSFQGAGEQYF. J is TRBJ2-7 and V is TRBV30; tentative D call: TRBD2 (6 bases). Germline CDR1 is GTSNPN and CDR2 is SVGIG (reference sequence). The CDR3 has 13 residues. V dropped 2 bases and J dropped 7 bases, with 15 bases sitting between them. Based on the CDR3 plus reference TRBV30 and TRBJ2-7, the full variable domain is SQTIHQWPATLVQPVGSPLSLECTVEGTSNPNLYWYRQAAGRGLQLLFYSVGIGQISSEVPQNLSASRPQDRQFILSSKKLLLSDSGFYLCAWSFQGAGEQYFGPGTRLTVT.